Ten or more counts support the clone carrying this TCR beta chain. TCR beta CDR3 regions were amplified from RNA. The TCR CDR3 first-round RT-PCR relied on the HTBI primer set. TCRdb reprocessed the multiplex PCR reads via MiXCR and lists one record per CDR3 protein. The sample includes a few hundred thousand distinct CDR3 sequences, about 15% of them seen just once. Cells are PBMCs isolated from 9 to 10 ml of fresh blood. The entry originates in a study of T cells in Graves' hyperthyroidism and ophthalmopathy. Sequencing used blood. This clonotype was obtained from a woman aged 25-40 years with Graves' hyperthyroidism that later progressed to Graves' ophthalmopathy.

CDR3 sequence: CSARDKAGTNTGELFF. The CDR3, as DNA: TGCAGTGCTAGAGATAAAGCGGGGACGAACACCGGGGAGCTGTTTTTT. This chain links TRBV20-1 with TRBJ2-2; 7 bases fit TRBD2. Germline CDR1 and CDR2: DFQATT and SNEGSKA (reference sequence). The trim removed 0 bases at V and 0 bases at J, leaving 4 bases unmatched. This CDR3 comprises 16 residues.